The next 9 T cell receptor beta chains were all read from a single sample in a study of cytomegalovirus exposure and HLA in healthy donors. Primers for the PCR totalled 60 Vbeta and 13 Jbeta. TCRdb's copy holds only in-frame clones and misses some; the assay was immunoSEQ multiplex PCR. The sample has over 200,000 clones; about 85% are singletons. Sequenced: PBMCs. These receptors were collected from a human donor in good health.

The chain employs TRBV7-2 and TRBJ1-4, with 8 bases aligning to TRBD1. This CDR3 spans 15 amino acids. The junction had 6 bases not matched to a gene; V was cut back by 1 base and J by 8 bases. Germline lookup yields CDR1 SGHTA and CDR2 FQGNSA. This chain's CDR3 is CASSLGGQGGEKLFF. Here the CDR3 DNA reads TGTGCCAGCAGCTTAGGAGGACAGGGAGGGGAAAAACTGTTTTTT.

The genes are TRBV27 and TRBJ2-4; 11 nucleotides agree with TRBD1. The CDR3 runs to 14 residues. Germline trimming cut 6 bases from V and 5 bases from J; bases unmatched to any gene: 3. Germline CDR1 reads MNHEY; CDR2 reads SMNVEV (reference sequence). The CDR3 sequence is CASRWTGGENIQYF. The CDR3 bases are TGTGCCAGCAGGTGGACAGGGGGCGAAAACATTCAGTACTTC.

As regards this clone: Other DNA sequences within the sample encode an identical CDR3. CDR3 loop: CASSPDRASYEQYF. The DNA for the CDR3 is TGTGCCAGCTCACCGGACAGGGCTTCCTACGAGCAGTACTTC. V and J are TRBV18 and TRBJ2-7; the match to TRBD1 covers 8 bases. This CDR3 has 14 amino acids. V lost 3 bases to trimming and J lost 1 base; unmatched junction nucleotides: 2. Germline CDR1 is KGHSH and CDR2 is LQKENI.

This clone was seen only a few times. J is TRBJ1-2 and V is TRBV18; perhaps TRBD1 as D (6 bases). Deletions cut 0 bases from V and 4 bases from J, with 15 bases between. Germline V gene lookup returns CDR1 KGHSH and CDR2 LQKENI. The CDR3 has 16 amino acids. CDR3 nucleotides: TGTGCCAGCTCACCACCGGACGGACAGCAAGGCTATGGCTACACCTTC. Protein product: CASSPPDGQQGYGYTF.

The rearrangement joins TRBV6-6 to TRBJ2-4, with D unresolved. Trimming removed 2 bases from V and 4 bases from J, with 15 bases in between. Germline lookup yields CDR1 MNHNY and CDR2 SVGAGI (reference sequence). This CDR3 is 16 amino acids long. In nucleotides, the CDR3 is TGTGCCAGCAGTTACAACGACTCACCGCCAAAAAACATTCAGTACTTC. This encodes CASSYNDSPPKNIQYF.

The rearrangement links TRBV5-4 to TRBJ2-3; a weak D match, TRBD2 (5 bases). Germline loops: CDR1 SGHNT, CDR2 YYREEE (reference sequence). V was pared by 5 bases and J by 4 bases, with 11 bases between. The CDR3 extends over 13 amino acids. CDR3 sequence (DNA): TGTGCCAGCAGGCGCTACGGGGCAGATACGCAGTATTTT. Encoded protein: CASRRYGADTQYF.

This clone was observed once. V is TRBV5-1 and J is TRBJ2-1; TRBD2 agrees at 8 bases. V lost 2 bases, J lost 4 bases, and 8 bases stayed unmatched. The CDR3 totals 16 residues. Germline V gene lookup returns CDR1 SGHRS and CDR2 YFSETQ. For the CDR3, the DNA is TGCGCCAGCAGCTTTTCCACTACTAGCGGATACAATGAGCAGTTCTTC. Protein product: CASSFSTTSGYNEQFF.

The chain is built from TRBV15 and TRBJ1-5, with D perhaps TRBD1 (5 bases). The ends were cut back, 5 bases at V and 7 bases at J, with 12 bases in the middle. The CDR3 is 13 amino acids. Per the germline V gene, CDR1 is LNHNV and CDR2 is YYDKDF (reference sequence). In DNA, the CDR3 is TGTGCCACCAGCGGTTCTGGGGGGCAGCCCCAGCATTTT. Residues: CATSGSGGQPQHF.

Here the CDR3 reads CASSGEDRGFNQPQHF. In DNA form, the CDR3 reads TGTGCCAGCAGTGGGGAGGACAGGGGGTTCAATCAGCCCCAGCATTTT. J is TRBJ1-5 and V is TRBV6-1; 10 nucleotides align to TRBD1. Germline values: CDR1 MNHNS, CDR2 SASEGT. The CDR3 runs 16 residues. V lost 4 bases to trimming and J lost 3 bases; unmatched junction nucleotides: 6.